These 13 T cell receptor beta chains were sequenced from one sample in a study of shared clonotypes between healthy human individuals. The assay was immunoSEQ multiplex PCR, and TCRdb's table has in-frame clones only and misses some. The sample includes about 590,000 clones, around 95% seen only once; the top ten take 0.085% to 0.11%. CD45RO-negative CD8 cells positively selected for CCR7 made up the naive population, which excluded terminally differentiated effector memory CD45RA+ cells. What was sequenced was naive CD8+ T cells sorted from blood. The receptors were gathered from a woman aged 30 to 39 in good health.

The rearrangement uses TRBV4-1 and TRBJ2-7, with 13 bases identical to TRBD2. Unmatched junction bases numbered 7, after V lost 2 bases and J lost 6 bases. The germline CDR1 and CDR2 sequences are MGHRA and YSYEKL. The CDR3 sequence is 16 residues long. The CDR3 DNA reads TGCGCCAGCAGCCAATCCCCGACTAGCGGGAGGACCGAGCAGTACTTC. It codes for CASSQSPTSGRTEQYF.

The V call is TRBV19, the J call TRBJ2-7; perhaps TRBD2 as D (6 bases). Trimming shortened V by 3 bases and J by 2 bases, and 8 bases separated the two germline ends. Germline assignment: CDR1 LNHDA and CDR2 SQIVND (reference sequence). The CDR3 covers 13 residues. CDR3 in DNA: TGTGCCAGTAGTATGGCGGGACCCTACGAGCAGTACTTC. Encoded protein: CASSMAGPYEQYF.

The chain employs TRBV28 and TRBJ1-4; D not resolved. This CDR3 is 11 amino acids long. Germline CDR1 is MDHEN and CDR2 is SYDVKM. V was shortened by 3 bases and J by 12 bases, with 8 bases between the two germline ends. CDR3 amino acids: CASSLAGELFF. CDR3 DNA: TGTGCCAGCAGTTTGGCTGGAGAACTGTTTTTT. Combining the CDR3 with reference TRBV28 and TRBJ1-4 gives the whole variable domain DVKVTQSSRYLVKRTGEKVFLECVQDMDHENMFWYRQDPGLGLRLIYFSYDVKMKEKGDIPEGYSVSREKKERFSLILESASTNQTSMYLCASSLAGELFFGSGTQLSVL.

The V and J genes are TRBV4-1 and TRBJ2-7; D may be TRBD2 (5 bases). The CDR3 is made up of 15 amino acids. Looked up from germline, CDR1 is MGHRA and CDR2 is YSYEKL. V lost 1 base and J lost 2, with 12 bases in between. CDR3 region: CASSQGSSLAYEQYF. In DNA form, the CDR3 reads TGCGCCAGCAGCCAAGGGTCTAGCCTCGCCTACGAGCAGTACTTC.

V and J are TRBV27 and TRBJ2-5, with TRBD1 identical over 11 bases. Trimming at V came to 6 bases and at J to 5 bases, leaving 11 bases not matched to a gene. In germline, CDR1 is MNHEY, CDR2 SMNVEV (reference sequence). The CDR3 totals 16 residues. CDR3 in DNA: TGTGCCAGCAGCCCGCTTGTTGGACAGGGGGCCGAGACCCAGTACTTC. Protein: CASSPLVGQGAETQYF.

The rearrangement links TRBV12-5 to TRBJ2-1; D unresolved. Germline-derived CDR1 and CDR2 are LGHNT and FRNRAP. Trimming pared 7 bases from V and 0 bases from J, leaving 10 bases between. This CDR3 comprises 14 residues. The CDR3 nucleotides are TGTGCTAGTGACTCGGGTAGCTCCTACAATGAGCAGTTCTTC. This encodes CASDSGSSYNEQFF.

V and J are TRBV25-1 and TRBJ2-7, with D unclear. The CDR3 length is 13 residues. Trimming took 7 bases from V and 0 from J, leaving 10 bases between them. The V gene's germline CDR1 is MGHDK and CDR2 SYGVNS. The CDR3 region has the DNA TGTGCCAGCACCCCCGGCCTCTCCTACGAGCAGTACTTC. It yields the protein CASTPGLSYEQYF.

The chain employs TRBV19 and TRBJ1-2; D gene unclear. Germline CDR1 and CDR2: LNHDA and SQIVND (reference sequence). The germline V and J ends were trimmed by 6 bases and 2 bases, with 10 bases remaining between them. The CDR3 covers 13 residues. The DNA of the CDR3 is TGTGCCAGTAGCAGAGGAGCGAACTATGGCTACACCTTC. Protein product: CASSRGANYGYTF.

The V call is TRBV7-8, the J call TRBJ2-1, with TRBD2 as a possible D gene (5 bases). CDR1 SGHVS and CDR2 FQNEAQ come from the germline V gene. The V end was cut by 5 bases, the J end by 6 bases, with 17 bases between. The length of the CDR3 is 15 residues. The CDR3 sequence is CASSLPPSSGNEQFF. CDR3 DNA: TGTGCCAGCAGCCTCCCCCCCTCCAGCGGCAATGAGCAGTTCTTC.

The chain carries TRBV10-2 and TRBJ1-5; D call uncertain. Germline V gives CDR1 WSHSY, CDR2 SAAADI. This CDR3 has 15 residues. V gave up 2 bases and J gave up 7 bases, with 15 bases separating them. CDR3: CASSETRGLGQPQHF. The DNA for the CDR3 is TGCGCCAGCAGTGAGACTCGGGGTTTAGGGCAGCCCCAGCATTTT.

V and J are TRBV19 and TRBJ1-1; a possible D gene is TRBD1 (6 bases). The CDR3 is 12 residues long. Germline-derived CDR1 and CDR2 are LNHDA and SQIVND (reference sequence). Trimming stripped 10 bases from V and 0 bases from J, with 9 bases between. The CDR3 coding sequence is TGTGCCATACAGGGTATGAACACTGAAGCTTTCTTT. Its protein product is CAIQGMNTEAFF.

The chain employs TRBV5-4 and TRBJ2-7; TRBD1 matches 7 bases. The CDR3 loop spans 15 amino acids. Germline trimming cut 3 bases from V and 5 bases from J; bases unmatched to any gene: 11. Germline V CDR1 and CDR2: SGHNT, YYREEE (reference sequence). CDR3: CASSSPPDRVDEQYF. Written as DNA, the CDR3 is TGTGCCAGCAGCTCCCCCCCCGACAGGGTTGACGAGCAGTACTTC.

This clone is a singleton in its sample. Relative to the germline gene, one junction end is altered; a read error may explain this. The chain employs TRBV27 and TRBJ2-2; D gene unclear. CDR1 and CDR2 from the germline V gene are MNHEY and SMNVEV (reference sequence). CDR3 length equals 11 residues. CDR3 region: CASGFTGELFF. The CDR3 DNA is TGTGCCAGCGGTTTCACCGGGGAGCTGTTTTTT.